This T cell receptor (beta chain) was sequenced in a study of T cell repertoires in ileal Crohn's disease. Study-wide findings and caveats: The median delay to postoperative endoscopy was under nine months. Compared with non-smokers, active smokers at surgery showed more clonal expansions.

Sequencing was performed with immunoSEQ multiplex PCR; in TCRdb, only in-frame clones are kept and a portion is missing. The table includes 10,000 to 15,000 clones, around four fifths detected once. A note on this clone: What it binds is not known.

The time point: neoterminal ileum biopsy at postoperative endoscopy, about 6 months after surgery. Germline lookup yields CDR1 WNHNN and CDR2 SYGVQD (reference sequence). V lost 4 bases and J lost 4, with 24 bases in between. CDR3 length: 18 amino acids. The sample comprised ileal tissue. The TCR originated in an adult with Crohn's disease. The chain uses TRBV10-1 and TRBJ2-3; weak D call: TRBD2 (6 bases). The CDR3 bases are TGCGCCAGCAGTGCCAACCGAATTACTGAGGGAGGCGCAGATACGCAGTATTTT. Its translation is CASSANRITEGGADTQYF.